The 17 T cell receptor beta chains below all came from one sample that was sequenced in a study of vaccination effects on CD4 cells after COVID-19. Using viral peptide pools, the ViraFEST assay grew out antigen-specific CD4+ T cells prior to sequencing. Isolating CD4+ T cells followed less than 12 days of culture. Of the BNT162b2 and mRNA-1273 vaccines, participants received two doses of one or the other. Their antigen targets remain unknown. Profiled with immunoSEQ multiplex PCR; TCRdb holds only in-frame clones, not every one. This repertoire shows nearly 25,000 clones, about 70% found once; its top ten account for 8.2%. The material was CD4+ T cells from PBMCs cultured with SARS-CoV-2 spike peptides, obtained after COVID-19 vaccination. The origin of the receptors is a human donor who received a COVID-19 vaccine.

J is TRBJ2-3 and V is TRBV24-1, with D possibly being TRBD2 (5 bases). Germline-derived CDR1 and CDR2 are KGHDR and SFDVKD. The CDR3 has 18 amino acids. V lost 2 bases and J lost 7, with 24 bases in between. CDR3 region: CATSDSRSVFWERNTQYF. CDR3 sequence (DNA): TGTGCCACCAGTGATTCACGGTCGGTATTCTGGGAGAGAAATACGCAGTATTTT.

The chain recombines TRBV5-1 with TRBJ2-2; unclear D gene. Between the trimmed V and J ends, which lost 1 base and 0 bases, there was a span of 10 bases. The CDR3 covers 16 residues. The germline CDR1 and CDR2 sequences are SGHRS and YFSETQ. CDR3 protein: CASSLFSAANTGELFF. CDR3 coding DNA: TGCGCCAGCAGCTTGTTTTCGGCCGCGAACACCGGGGAGCTGTTTTTT.

This rearrangement joins TRBV12-5 to TRBJ2-7; no firm D call. V lost 0 bases and J 0 bases, leaving 9 bases between the germline ends. The CDR3 is 15 residues long. Germline CDR1 LGHNT, CDR2 FRNRAP. The CDR3 DNA reads TGTGCTAGTGGTTTGGTACGTGGCAGCTCCTACGAGCAGTACTTC. It codes for CASGLVRGSSYEQYF.

The chain couples TRBV11-2 to TRBJ1-1, with TRBD1 as a possible D gene (6 bases). This CDR3 has 17 amino acids. Germline loops: CDR1 SGHAT, CDR2 FQNNGV. The V and J ends lost 3 bases and 0 bases respectively, with 17 bases between them. The CDR3 DNA sequence: TGTGCCAGCAGCTTCCTGGAGTGGGGACACATGAACACTGAAGCTTTCTTT. It specifies CASSFLEWGHMNTEAFF.

The V gene is TRBV30, the J gene TRBJ2-7; a possible D gene is TRBD2 (6 bases). The germline V gene has CDR1 GTSNPN and CDR2 SVGIG (reference sequence). The V end lost 2 bases, the J end lost 9 bases, and 17 bases lay between the germline ends. The length of the CDR3 is 13 residues. This CDR3 is CAWSPGVASTQYF. CDR3 DNA sequence: TGTGCCTGGAGTCCGGGGGTCGCCTCAACGCAGTACTTC.

The CDR3 coding sequence is TGCGCCAGCAGCTTGGTGAGGGGGCACCAAGAGACCCAGTACTTC. It codes for CASSLVRGHQETQYF. The gene calls are TRBV5-1 and TRBJ2-5; the match to TRBD1 covers 7 bases. The CDR3 runs 15 residues. V was clipped by 0 bases and J by 0 bases; unmatched bases: 2. Per the germline V gene, CDR1 is SGHRS and CDR2 is YFSETQ.

The chain couples TRBV3-1 (or the pseudogene TRBV3-2) to TRBJ1-6; D ambiguous. The V gene lost 6 bases and the J gene lost 6 bases, with 6 bases spanning the gap. Germline lookup yields CDR1 LGHDT and CDR2 YNNKEL (reference sequence). The CDR3 has 12 amino acids. CDR3 bases: TGTGCCAGCAGACAGACTAATTCACCCCTCCACTTT. Amino acids: CASRQTNSPLHF.

V is TRBV27 and J is TRBJ1-4, with TRBD1 matching 8 bases. The CDR3 contains 15 residues. J gave up 3 bases and V 4 bases, and 4 bases lay outside the gene matches. Germline CDR1 MNHEY, CDR2 SMNVEV (reference sequence). CDR3 in amino acids: CASSSTDRANEKLFF. CDR3 nucleotide sequence: TGTGCCAGCAGTTCGACGGACAGGGCTAATGAAAAACTGTTTTTT.

This clone was seen more than once but under ten times. This sequence joins TRBV6-5 and TRBJ2-1, with 14 bases aligning to TRBD2. This CDR3 contains 14 residues. After removal of 6 bases from V and 9 bases from J, the junction contained 4 bases not matched to a gene. Germline V lookup: CDR1 MNHEY, CDR2 SVGAGI. CDR3 protein: CASSRGTSGGEQFF. In nucleotides, the CDR3 is TGTGCCAGCAGCCGCGGGACTAGCGGGGGTGAGCAGTTCTTC.

The chain joins TRBV24-1 to TRBJ2-3, with TRBD2 matching over 7 bases. The V and J ends lost 4 bases and 5 bases, in that order; junction bases with no gene match: 5. Germline CDR1 KGHDR, CDR2 SFDVKD. CDR3 length: 14 amino acids. DNA of the CDR3: TGTGCCACCAGTGACCCGACGGGAGGAGATACGCAGTATTTT. It specifies CATSDPTGGDTQYF.

This clone was counted between two and nine times. This chain joins TRBV9 and TRBJ1-6; D is ambiguous. The CDR3 runs 16 residues. V lost 4 bases and J lost 10, with 21 bases in between. Germline V CDR1 and CDR2: SGDLS, YYNGEE. CDR3 sequence reads: CASSPQGGRVQSPLHF. The DNA of the CDR3 is TGTGCCAGCAGCCCCCAAGGTGGTAGGGTCCAGTCACCCCTCCACTTT.

V and J are TRBV19 and TRBJ1-5; no reliable D call. V was cut by 6 bases and J by 6 bases, with 9 bases left in between. CDR1 LNHDA and CDR2 SQIVND come from the germline V gene (reference sequence). The CDR3 runs to 12 residues. CDR3 in DNA: TGTGCCAGTAGCGACCGGGTTCAGCCCCAGCATTTT. This gives the protein CASSDRVQPQHF.

This chain uses TRBV3-1 (or the pseudogene TRBV3-2) with TRBJ2-3, with TRBD2 matching over 10 bases. V was pared by 1 base and J by 4 bases, with 2 bases of the junction left unmatched. Germline V gene lookup returns CDR1 LGHDT and CDR2 YNNKEL (reference sequence). This CDR3 is built from 15 residues. CDR3 residues: CASSQGTSGPDTQYF. CDR3 in DNA: TGTGCCAGCAGCCAAGGGACTAGCGGCCCAGATACGCAGTATTTT.

This clone was counted only a few times. The rearrangement joins TRBV5-4 to TRBJ1-2, with TRBD1 as a possible D gene (6 bases). Germline V gene data show CDR1 as SGHNT and CDR2 as YYREEE (reference sequence). V lost 0 bases to trimming and J lost 0 bases, with 12 bases between them. The CDR3 length is 16 residues. Written as DNA, the CDR3 is TGTGCCAGCAGCTTGGCCGCGGGGACAACTAACTATGGCTACACCTTC. Its translation is CASSLAAGTTNYGYTF.

The chain is built from TRBV5-8 and TRBJ2-7; 11 nucleotides line up with TRBD2. Germline V gene sequence: CDR1 SGHTS, CDR2 YDEGEE. The CDR3 sequence is 15 residues long. Germline trimming cut 5 bases from V and 0 bases from J; bases unmatched to any gene: 4. CDR3 residues: CASSYTSGSSYEQYF. Written as DNA, the CDR3 is TGTGCCAGCAGTTATACTAGCGGGAGCTCCTACGAGCAGTACTTC.

J is TRBJ2-6 and V is TRBV5-1; D may be TRBD1 (6 bases). Germline CDR1 SGHRS, CDR2 YFSETQ. The CDR3 covers 15 residues. Between the trimmed V and J ends, which lost 6 bases and 0 bases, there was a span of 10 bases. CDR3 region: CASNQGTSGANVLTF. DNA of the CDR3: TGCGCCAGCAACCAGGGGACCTCTGGGGCCAACGTCCTGACTTTC.

This chain connects TRBV3-1 (or the pseudogene TRBV3-2) to TRBJ1-6; perhaps TRBD1 as D (5 bases). Germline-derived CDR1 and CDR2 are LGHDT and YNNKEL (reference sequence). The CDR3 covers 15 residues. V dropped 1 base and J dropped 10 bases, with 14 bases sitting between them. The CDR3 DNA reads as TGTGCCAGCAGCCAAGCCCTAACAGGCGTGTCACCCCTCCACTTT. Translating gives CASSQALTGVSPLHF.